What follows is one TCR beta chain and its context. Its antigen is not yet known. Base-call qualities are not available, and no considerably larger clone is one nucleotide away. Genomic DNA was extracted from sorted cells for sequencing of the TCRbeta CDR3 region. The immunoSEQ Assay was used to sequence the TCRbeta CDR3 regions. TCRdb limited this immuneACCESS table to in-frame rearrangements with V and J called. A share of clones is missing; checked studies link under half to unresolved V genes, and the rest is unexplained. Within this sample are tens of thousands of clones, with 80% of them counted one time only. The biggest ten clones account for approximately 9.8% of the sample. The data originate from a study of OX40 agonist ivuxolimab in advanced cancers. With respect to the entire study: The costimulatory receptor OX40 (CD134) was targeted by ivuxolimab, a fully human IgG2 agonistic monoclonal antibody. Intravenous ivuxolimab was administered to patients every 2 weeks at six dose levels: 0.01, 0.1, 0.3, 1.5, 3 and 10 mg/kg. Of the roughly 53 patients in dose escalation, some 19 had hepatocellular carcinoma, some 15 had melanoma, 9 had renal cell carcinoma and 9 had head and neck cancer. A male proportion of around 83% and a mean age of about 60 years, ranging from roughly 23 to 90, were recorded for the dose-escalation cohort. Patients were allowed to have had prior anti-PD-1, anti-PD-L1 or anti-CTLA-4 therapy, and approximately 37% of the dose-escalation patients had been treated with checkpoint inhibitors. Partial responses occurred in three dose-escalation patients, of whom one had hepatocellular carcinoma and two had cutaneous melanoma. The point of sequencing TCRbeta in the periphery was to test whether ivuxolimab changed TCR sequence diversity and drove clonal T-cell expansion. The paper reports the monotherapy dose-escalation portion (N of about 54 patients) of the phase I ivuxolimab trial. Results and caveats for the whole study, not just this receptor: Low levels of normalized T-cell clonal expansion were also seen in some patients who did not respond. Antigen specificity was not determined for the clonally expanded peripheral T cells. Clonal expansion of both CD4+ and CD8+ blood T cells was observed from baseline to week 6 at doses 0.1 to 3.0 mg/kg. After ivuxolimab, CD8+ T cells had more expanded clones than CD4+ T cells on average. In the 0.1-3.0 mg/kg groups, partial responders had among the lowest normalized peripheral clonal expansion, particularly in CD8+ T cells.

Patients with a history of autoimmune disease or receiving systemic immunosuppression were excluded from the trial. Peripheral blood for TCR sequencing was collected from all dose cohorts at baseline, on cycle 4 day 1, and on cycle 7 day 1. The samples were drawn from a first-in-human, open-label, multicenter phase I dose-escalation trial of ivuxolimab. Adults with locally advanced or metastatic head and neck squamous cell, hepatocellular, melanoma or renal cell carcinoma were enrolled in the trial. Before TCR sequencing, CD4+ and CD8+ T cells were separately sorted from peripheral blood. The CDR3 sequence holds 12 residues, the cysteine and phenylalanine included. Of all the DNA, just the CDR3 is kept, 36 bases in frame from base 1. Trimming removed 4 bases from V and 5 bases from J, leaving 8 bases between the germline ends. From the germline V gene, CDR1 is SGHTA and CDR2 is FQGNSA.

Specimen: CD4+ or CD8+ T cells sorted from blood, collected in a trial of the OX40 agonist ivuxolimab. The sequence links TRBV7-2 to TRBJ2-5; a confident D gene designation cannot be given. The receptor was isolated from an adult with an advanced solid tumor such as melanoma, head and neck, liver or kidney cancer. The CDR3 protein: CASSSRVETQYF. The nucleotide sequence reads TGTGCCAGCAGCTCACGGGTGGAGACCCAGTACTTC.